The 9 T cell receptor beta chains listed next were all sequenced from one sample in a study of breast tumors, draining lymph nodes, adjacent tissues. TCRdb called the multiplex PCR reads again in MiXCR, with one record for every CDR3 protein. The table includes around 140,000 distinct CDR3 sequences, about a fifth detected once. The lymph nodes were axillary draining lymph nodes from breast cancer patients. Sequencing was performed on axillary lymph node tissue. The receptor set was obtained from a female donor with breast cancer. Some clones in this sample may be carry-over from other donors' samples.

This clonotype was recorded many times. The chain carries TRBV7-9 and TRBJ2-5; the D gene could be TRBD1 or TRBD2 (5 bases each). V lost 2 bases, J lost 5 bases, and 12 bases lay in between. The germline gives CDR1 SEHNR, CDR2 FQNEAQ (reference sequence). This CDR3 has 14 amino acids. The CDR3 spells CASSLQRDGETQYF. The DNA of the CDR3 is TGTGCCAGCAGCTTACAACGGGACGGGGAGACCCAGTACTTC.

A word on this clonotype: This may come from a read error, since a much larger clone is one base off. The CDR3 loop reads CASSRGLGQETQYF. CDR3 in DNA: TGTGCCAGCAGCCGGGGACTGGGGCAAGAGACCCAGTACTTC. The chain uses TRBV3-1 and TRBJ2-5, with D possibly TRBD2 on 6 matching bases. CDR1 and CDR2 (germline): LGHDT, YNNKEL (reference sequence). This CDR3 is 14 amino acids long. Trimming pared 4 bases from V and 2 bases from J, leaving 11 bases between.

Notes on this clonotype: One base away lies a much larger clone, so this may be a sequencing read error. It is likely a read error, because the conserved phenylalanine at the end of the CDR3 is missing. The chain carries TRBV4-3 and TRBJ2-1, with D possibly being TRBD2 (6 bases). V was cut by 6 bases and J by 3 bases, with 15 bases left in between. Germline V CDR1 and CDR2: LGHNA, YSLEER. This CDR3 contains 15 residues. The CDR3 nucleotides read TGCGCCAGCAGTTACCATAGCGGCAACTACAATGAGCAGTTCTTA. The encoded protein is CASSYHSGNYNEQFL.

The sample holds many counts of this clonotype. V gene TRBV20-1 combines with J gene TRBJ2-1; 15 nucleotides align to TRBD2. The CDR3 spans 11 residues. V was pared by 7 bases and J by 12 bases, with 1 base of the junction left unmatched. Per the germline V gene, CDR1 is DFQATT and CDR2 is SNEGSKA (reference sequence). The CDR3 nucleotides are TGCAGTGGGACTAGCGGGAGGGTGCAGTTCTTC. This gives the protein CSGTSGRVQFF.

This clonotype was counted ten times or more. The CDR3 sequence is CASSLRTGGGNEQFF. The CDR3 DNA reads TGCGCCAGCAGCTTGCGGACAGGTGGAGGCAATGAGCAGTTCTTC. This chain links TRBV5-1 with TRBJ2-1; TRBD1 aligns across 7 bases. The CDR3 is made up of 15 amino acids. V lost 1 base to trimming and J lost 6 bases; unmatched junction nucleotides: 7. The germline gives CDR1 SGHRS, CDR2 YFSETQ.

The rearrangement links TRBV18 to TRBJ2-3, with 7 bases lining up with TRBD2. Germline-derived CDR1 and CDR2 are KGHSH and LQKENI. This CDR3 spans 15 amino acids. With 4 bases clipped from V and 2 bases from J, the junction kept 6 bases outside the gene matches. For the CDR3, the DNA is TGTGCCAGCTCACAAAGGGCGGGAGACACAGATACGCAGTATTTT. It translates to CASSQRAGDTDTQYF.

The CDR3 nucleotides read TGCGCCAGCAGCTTGAGGGGAGAAGGGACTGAAGCTTTCTTT. This encodes CASSLRGEGTEAFF. The V call is TRBV5-1, the J call TRBJ1-1, with TRBD1 as a possible D gene (5 bases). V lost 1 base and J 5 bases, leaving 12 bases between the germline ends. The CDR3 totals 14 residues. The V gene's germline CDR1 is SGHRS and CDR2 YFSETQ.

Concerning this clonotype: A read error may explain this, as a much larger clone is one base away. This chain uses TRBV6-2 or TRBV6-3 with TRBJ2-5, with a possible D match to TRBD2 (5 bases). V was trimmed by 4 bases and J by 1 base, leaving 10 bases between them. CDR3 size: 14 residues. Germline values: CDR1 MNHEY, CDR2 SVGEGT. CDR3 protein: CASSLTNAQETQYF. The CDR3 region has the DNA TGTGCCAGCAGTTTGACTAACGCCCAAGAGACCCAGTACTTC.

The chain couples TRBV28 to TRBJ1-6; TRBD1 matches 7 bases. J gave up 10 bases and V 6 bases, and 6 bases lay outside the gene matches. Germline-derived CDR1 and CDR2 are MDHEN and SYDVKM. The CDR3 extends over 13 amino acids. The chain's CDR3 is CASSIQGRSPLHF. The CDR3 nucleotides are TGTGCCAGCAGCATACAGGGGAGGTCACCCCTCCACTTT.